This T cell receptor (beta chain) was found in a study of cytomegalovirus exposure and HLA in healthy donors. Study outcomes and limitations: Rare sequences made up most TCRs, while some public TCRs were found in many donors.

The germline V gene encodes CDR1 KGHSY and CDR2 FQNENV. This CDR3 contains 13 residues. Trimming stripped 3 bases from V and 8 bases from J, with 11 bases between. Concerning this clone itself: The antigen is undetermined.

TCRdb's copy holds only in-frame clones and misses some; the assay was immunoSEQ multiplex PCR. The sample has about 180,000 clones, around 85% seen once; the top ten hold roughly 15%. This TCR was recovered from a man younger than 30 in good health and CMV-seropositive. What was sequenced was PBMCs. The chain couples TRBV16 to TRBJ1-5, with D possibly matching TRBD1 (5 bases). CDR3 in DNA: TGTGCCAGCAGCCATGCTCCCAGGGAGCCCCAGCATTTT. Amino acid sequence: CASSHAPREPQHF. Variable domain in full (rest from reference TRBV16 and TRBJ1-5): GEEVAQTPKHLVRGEGQKAKLYCAPIKGHSYVFWYQQVLKNEFKFLISFQNENVFDETGMPKERFSAKCLPNSPCSLEIQATKLEDSAVYFCASSHAPREPQHFGDGTRLSIL.